Below are 14 T cell receptor beta chains sequenced from a single sample in a study of OX40 agonist ivuxolimab in advanced cancers. Method: immunoSEQ multiplex PCR; TCRdb's copy keeps in-frame clones and lacks some. The table includes around 67,000 clones, almost 85% detected once. The sequences come from CD4+ or CD8+ T cells sorted from blood, collected in a trial of the OX40 agonist ivuxolimab. The origin of the receptors is an adult with an advanced solid tumor such as melanoma, head and neck, liver or kidney cancer.

The V and J genes are TRBV5-8 and TRBJ1-5, with 10 bases lining up with TRBD1. J gave up 0 bases and V 4 bases, and 10 bases lay outside the gene matches. The CDR3 contains 18 residues. Germline-derived CDR1 and CDR2 are SGHTS and YDEGEE. The CDR3 coding sequence is TGTGCCAGCAGCACCGACAGGGGGCCCCTCTATAGCAATCAGCCCCAGCATTTT. Encoded protein: CASSTDRGPLYSNQPQHF.

This clone has a single count. V is TRBV7-6 and J is TRBJ1-2; 9 nucleotides align to TRBD1. V lost 5 bases to trimming and J lost 8 bases; unmatched junction nucleotides: 12. CDR1 is SGHVS, CDR2 FNYEAQ, per germline. This CDR3 contains 15 residues. DNA of the CDR3: TGTGCCAGCAGCCAAGATGGGGACAGGGCGGTAGGCTACACCTTC. Its translation is CASSQDGDRAVGYTF.

V is TRBV5-6 and J is TRBJ2-2; D might be TRBD2 (5 bases). The germline V and J ends were trimmed by 3 bases and 6 bases, with 9 bases remaining between them. The CDR3 contains 13 residues. Germline V gives CDR1 SGHDT, CDR2 YYEEEE. As DNA, the CDR3 is TGTGCCAGCAGCTGGCCCGGGGCCGGGGAGCTGTTTTTT. Translating it yields CASSWPGAGELFF. The complete variable domain, with remaining parts taken from reference TRBV5-6 and TRBJ2-2, reads DAGVTQSPTHLIKTRGQQVTLRCSPKSGHDTVSWYQQALGQGPQFIFQYYEEEERQRGNFPDRFSGHQFPNYSSELNVNALLLGDSALYLCASSWPGAGELFFGEGSRLTVL.

This clone showed up just a few times. This chain joins TRBV7-9 and TRBJ2-2; no clear D. The V gene lost 1 base and the J gene lost 2 bases, with 8 bases spanning the gap. This CDR3 has 15 residues. Germline V gene lookup returns CDR1 SEHNR and CDR2 FQNEAQ (reference sequence). CDR3 nucleotides: TGTGCCAGCAGCTTAGGTCCTTTTAACACCGGGGAGCTGTTTTTT. Its translation is CASSLGPFNTGELFF.

This sequence joins TRBV9 and TRBJ1-3; D call uncertain. Germline CDR1 is SGDLS and CDR2 is YYNGEE. This CDR3 spans 13 amino acids. Deletions cut 0 bases from V and 7 bases from J, with 8 bases between. The chain's CDR3 is CASSVEAGNTIYF. In nucleotides, the CDR3 is TGTGCCAGCAGCGTAGAAGCGGGGAACACCATATATTTT.

This chain links TRBV6-5 with TRBJ2-5; tentatively, D is TRBD2 (5 bases). From germline, CDR1 is MNHEY and CDR2 SVGAGI. Trimming shortened V by 6 bases and J by 3 bases, and 14 bases separated the two germline ends. The CDR3 loop spans 14 amino acids. The CDR3 loop is CASRLWRNEETQYF. Here the CDR3 DNA reads TGTGCCAGCAGACTGTGGAGGAATGAAGAGACCCAGTACTTC.

V is TRBV19 and J is TRBJ2-3; D is unresolved. The CDR3 has 14 residues. V dropped 8 bases and J dropped 2 bases, with 14 bases sitting between them. The germline CDR1 and CDR2 sequences are LNHDA and SQIVND (reference sequence). CDR3 nucleotides: TGTGCCAGTGCCCCTGGCGTTTACACAGATACGCAGTATTTT. Encoded protein: CASAPGVYTDTQYF.

The chain has TRBV5-4 and TRBJ2-1; TRBD1 aligns across 10 bases. Germline CDR1 reads SGHNT; CDR2 reads YYREEE (reference sequence). The V gene end was trimmed by 4 bases and the J gene end by 3 bases; junction bases not matched to a gene: 7. The CDR3 contains 16 residues. In nucleotides, the CDR3 is TGTGCCAGCAGCACAAACCGGGACAGGGGCTACAATGAGCAGTTCTTC. This translates into CASSTNRDRGYNEQFF.

The chain recombines TRBV5-1 with TRBJ2-5; D may be TRBD1 (6 bases). This CDR3 is built from 14 residues. Trimming cost V 4 bases and J 11 bases, with 21 bases left between them. The V gene's germline CDR1 is SGHRS and CDR2 YFSETQ. This CDR3 is CASSPSPDSQEQYF. As DNA, the CDR3 is TGCGCCAGCAGCCCAAGCCCGGACAGCCAAGAGCAGTACTTC.

The chain is built from TRBV27 and TRBJ1-1; D perhaps matches TRBD1 (6 bases). The CDR3 is 16 residues long. Trimming shortened V by 5 bases and J by 1 base, and 17 bases separated the two germline ends. Per germline, CDR1 MNHEY and CDR2 SMNVEV (reference sequence). The CDR3 DNA reads as TGTGCCAGCAGTCCAACGACAGGTCTGAGGAACACTGAAGCTTTCTTT. It is translated as CASSPTTGLRNTEAFF.

In the case of this clone: The junction differs from germline at one of its ends, possibly a read error. In DNA form, the CDR3 reads TGTGCCGGCAGTTTAGTCGGGGACTACGAGCAGTACTTC. It encodes CAGSLVGDYEQYF. The V gene is TRBV27, the J gene TRBJ2-7, with D perhaps TRBD2 (5 bases). Germline V gene lookup returns CDR1 MNHEY and CDR2 SMNVEV (reference sequence). CDR3 length: 13 amino acids.

The J gene is TRBJ2-1, the V gene TRBV27; maybe TRBD2 (5 bases). Germline CDR1 is MNHEY and CDR2 is SMNVEV (reference sequence). The length of the CDR3 is 15 residues. V dropped 8 bases and J dropped 8 bases, with 22 bases sitting between them. Written as DNA, the CDR3 is TGTGCCAGCCGCCTTAGAGCGGAAGAGAACTATGAGCAGTTCTTC. It specifies CASRLRAEENYEQFF.

In this sample, this clone turned up once. The chain recombines TRBV10-3 with TRBJ2-5; D perhaps matches TRBD1 (5 bases). The J call may be incorrect, as the DNA end agrees better with TRBJ2-7. The germline gives CDR1 ENHRY, CDR2 SYGVKD. The CDR3 totals 13 residues. In DNA, the CDR3 is TGTGCCATCGCCACAGACAGTTCCTACGAGCAGTACTTC. Protein: CAIATDSSYEQYF.

The chain joins TRBV9 to TRBJ1-4; D may be TRBD1 (5 bases). Germline V gene data show CDR1 as SGDLS and CDR2 as YYNGEE. The V gene lost 0 bases and the J gene lost 8 bases, with 17 bases spanning the gap. The CDR3 sequence is 16 residues long. The CDR3 DNA reads TGTGCCAGCAGCGTAGCGGGGGATAGCCCCATGGAAAAACTGTTTTTT. Encoded protein: CASSVAGDSPMEKLFF.